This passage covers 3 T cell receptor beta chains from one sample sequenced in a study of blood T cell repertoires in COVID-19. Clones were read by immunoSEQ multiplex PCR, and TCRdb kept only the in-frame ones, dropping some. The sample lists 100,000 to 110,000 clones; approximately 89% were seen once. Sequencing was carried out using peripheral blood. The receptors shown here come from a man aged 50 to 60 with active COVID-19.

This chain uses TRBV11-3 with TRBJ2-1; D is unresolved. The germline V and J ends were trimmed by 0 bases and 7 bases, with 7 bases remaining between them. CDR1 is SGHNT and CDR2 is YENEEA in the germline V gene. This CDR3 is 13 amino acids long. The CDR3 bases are TGTGCCAGCAGCTTAGATCGGAGAAATGAGCAGTTCTTC. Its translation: CASSLDRRNEQFF.

The CDR3 sequence: CASGWTGSYEQYF. The CDR3 nucleotides are TGTGCCAGTGGGTGGACAGGGTCGTACGAGCAGTACTTC. The rearrangement uses TRBV19 and TRBJ2-7; 8 bases align to TRBD1. J was trimmed by 4 bases and V by 8 bases; bases with no gene match: 7. Germline V gives CDR1 LNHDA, CDR2 SQIVND (reference sequence). The CDR3 length is 13 residues.

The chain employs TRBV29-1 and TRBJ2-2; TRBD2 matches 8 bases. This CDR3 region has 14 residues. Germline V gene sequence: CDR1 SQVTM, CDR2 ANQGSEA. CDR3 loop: CTTTNAGGTGELFF. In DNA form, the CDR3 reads TGCACCACTACTAACGCGGGAGGAACCGGGGAGCTGTTTTTT.